One sample yielded the 25 T cell receptor beta chains listed below, sequenced in a study of cytomegalovirus exposure and HLA in healthy donors (dated by TCRdb to between 2016 and 2019). The library was generated by the immunoSEQ multiplex PCR assay. For the multiplex PCR, a mixture combining 60 forward primers for TCR Vbeta segments and 13 reverse primers for TCR Jbeta segments was used. Sourced from immuneACCESS, this table was stored by TCRdb with only in-frame sequences that have V and J called. A share of the clones is absent; for the studies checked, an unresolved V gene accounts for under half, and the remainder has no known explanation. The sample table records more than 150,000 clones; around 80% of these occur just once. The ten largest clones capture 5.5% to 7.5% of the sample. The sample taken for sequencing was PBMCs. All receptors derive from a woman aged 35 to 49 in good health and CMV-seropositive.

The rearrangement joins TRBV29-1 to TRBJ1-2, with D maybe TRBD1 (6 bases). Per the germline V gene, CDR1 is SQVTM and CDR2 is ANQGSEA. V was clipped by 4 bases and J by 3 bases, with 15 bases between them. CDR3 size: 14 residues. DNA for the CDR3: TGCAGCGTTGTCAAGGGGGACTACGACTATGGCTACACCTTC. Amino acids: CSVVKGDYDYGYTF.

The rearrangement links TRBV5-6 to TRBJ2-1; D uncertain. Trimming shortened V by 0 bases and J by 8 bases, and 9 bases separated the two germline ends. Germline V gene data show CDR1 as SGHDT and CDR2 as YYEEEE. The CDR3 runs 13 residues. DNA of the CDR3: TGTGCCAGCAGCTTGGTCCAACGCGATGAGCAGTTCTTC. Its translation is CASSLVQRDEQFF.

V and J are TRBV29-1 and TRBJ1-4; a possible D gene is TRBD1 (6 bases). Trimming took 7 bases from V and 11 from J, leaving 17 bases between them. The CDR3 has 12 amino acids. The V gene's germline CDR1 is SQVTM and CDR2 ANQGSEA. The CDR3 here is CSASHSGAKLFF. The CDR3 bases are TGCAGCGCATCTCATTCAGGGGCCAAACTGTTTTTT. The full variable domain, completed using reference TRBV29-1 and TRBJ1-4, is SAVISQKPSRDICQRGTSLTIQCQVDSQVTMMFWYRQQPGQSLTLIATANQGSEATYESGFVIDKFPISRPNLTFSTLTVSNMSPEDSSIYLCSASHSGAKLFFGSGTQLSVL.

This chain connects TRBV30 to TRBJ2-3; 7 bases match TRBD2. The CDR3 has 14 residues. With V trimmed by 3 bases and J by 6 bases, 9 bases remained unmatched. The V gene's germline CDR1 is GTSNPN and CDR2 SVGIG (reference sequence). CDR3 bases: TGTGCCTGGAGAGGAGCGGGGTTGTTCGATACGCAGTATTTT. Its protein product is CAWRGAGLFDTQYF.

This chain uses TRBV5-1 with TRBJ2-7; weak D call: TRBD2 (6 bases). The CDR3 spans 12 residues. In germline, CDR1 is SGHRS, CDR2 YFSETQ. The V end lost 0 bases, the J end lost 7 bases, and 8 bases lay between the germline ends. DNA for the CDR3: TGCGCCAGCAGCTTGGTGGGGGGAGAGCAGTACTTC. Protein product: CASSLVGGEQYF. The full variable domain, with the rest looked up from reference TRBV5-1 and TRBJ2-7, is KAGVTQTPRYLIKTRGQQVTLSCSPISGHRSVSWYQQTPGQGLQFLFEYFSETQRNKGNFPGRFSGRQFSNSRSEMNVSTLELGDSALYLCASSLVGGEQYFGPGTRLTVT.

This clone was seen just once. The chain employs TRBV2 and TRBJ2-7, with 9 bases identical to TRBD1. CDR1 is SNHLY and CDR2 is FYNNEI in the germline V gene. The CDR3 consists of 12 residues. CDR3 protein: CASGDRVHEQYF. The CDR3 DNA reads TGTGCGTCGGGGGACAGGGTCCACGAGCAGTACTTC.

V gene TRBV2 combines with J gene TRBJ1-3; no definite D call. CDR1 is SNHLY and CDR2 is FYNNEI in the germline V gene. V dropped 5 bases and J dropped 0 bases, with 14 bases sitting between them. CDR3 size: 16 residues. The DNA of the CDR3 is TGTGCCAGCAGTCTCAGAAGTGAAAACTCTGGAAACACCATATATTTT. This translates into CASSLRSENSGNTIYF.

The J gene is TRBJ2-3, the V gene TRBV7-6; D ambiguous. Germline V gene data show CDR1 as SGHVS and CDR2 as FNYEAQ. The CDR3 spans 12 residues. V lost 5 bases, J lost 2 bases, and 5 bases lay in between. This chain's CDR3 is CASSPHTDTQYF. The CDR3 bases are TGTGCCAGCAGCCCACACACAGATACGCAGTATTTT.

V is TRBV10-3 and J is TRBJ1-2; perhaps TRBD1 as D (6 bases). Deletions cut 8 bases from V and 0 bases from J, with 19 bases between. Germline CDR1 and CDR2: ENHRY and SYGVKD. This CDR3 has 16 amino acids. CDR3 in amino acids: CAIPSRDKEPNYGYTF. In DNA form, the CDR3 reads TGTGCCATCCCGAGTCGGGACAAGGAGCCTAACTATGGCTACACCTTC.

The chain recombines TRBV30 with TRBJ1-2, with 10 bases lining up with TRBD1. CDR3 size: 13 residues. CDR1 is GTSNPN and CDR2 is SVGIG in the germline V gene (reference sequence). Trimming at V came to 4 bases and at J to 7 bases, leaving 6 bases not matched to a gene. The CDR3 sequence is CAWNRQGASGYTF. As DNA, the CDR3 is TGTGCCTGGAACCGACAGGGGGCGAGTGGCTACACCTTC.

The chain has TRBV7-9 and TRBJ1-6, with 7 nucleotides matching TRBD1. Per the germline V gene, CDR1 is SEHNR and CDR2 is FQNEAQ (reference sequence). J was trimmed by 5 bases and V by 6 bases; bases with no gene match: 4. The CDR3 runs to 14 residues. CDR3 sequence (DNA): TGTGCCAGCAGGGCAACAGGGGATAATTCACCCCTCCACTTT. Its translation is CASRATGDNSPLHF.

The V gene is TRBV28, the J gene TRBJ1-1; a weak D match, TRBD1 (5 bases). Trimming shortened V by 4 bases and J by 6 bases, and 9 bases separated the two germline ends. This CDR3 has 12 amino acids. Germline values: CDR1 MDHEN, CDR2 SYDVKM. In DNA form, the CDR3 reads TGTGCCAGCAGTTGGGGGGGGGCTGAAGCTTTCTTT. Its protein is CASSWGGAEAFF.

The V and J genes are TRBV6-5 and TRBJ1-5, with D perhaps matching TRBD1 (5 bases). This CDR3 comprises 12 residues. The germline CDR1 and CDR2 sequences are MNHEY and SVGAGI. CDR3 in DNA: TGTGCGGCGGGGGGTGCGGATCAGCCCCAGCATTTT. Translation: CAAGGADQPQHF.

This chain connects TRBV9 to TRBJ2-5; D may be TRBD2 (5 bases). Germline values: CDR1 SGDLS, CDR2 YYNGEE. V lost 3 bases and J 1 base, leaving 10 bases between the germline ends. The CDR3 contains 14 residues. The DNA of the CDR3 is TGTGCCAGCAGCGGGCCTCGGGGCCAAGAGACCCAGTACTTC. This translates into CASSGPRGQETQYF.

The rearrangement links TRBV6-1 to TRBJ2-7; a weak D match, TRBD1 (5 bases). Trimming removed 1 base at V and 3 bases at J, with 13 bases between. This CDR3 spans 15 amino acids. CDR1 and CDR2 from the germline V gene are MNHNS and SASEGT. CDR3 sequence: CASSEVQTTGYEQYF. The CDR3 region has the DNA TGTGCCAGCAGTGAAGTACAAACCACAGGCTACGAGCAGTACTTC.

This chain links TRBV2 with TRBJ1-5; the D gene is possibly TRBD1 (6 bases). Trimming removed 10 bases at V and 6 bases at J, with 16 bases between. The CDR3 is 13 residues long. Germline-derived CDR1 and CDR2 are SNHLY and FYNNEI. The CDR3 loop is CATGRGQGQPQHF. CDR3 sequence (DNA): TGTGCCACCGGGCGGGGGCAAGGTCAGCCCCAGCATTTT. Using reference TRBV2 and TRBJ1-5 for the parts outside the CDR3, the full variable domain is EPEVTQTPSHQVTQMGQEVILRCVPISNHLYFYWYRQILGQKVEFLVSFYNNEISEKSEIFDDQFSVERPDGSNFTLKIRSTKLEDSAMYFCATGRGQGQPQHFGDGTRLSIL.

The rearrangement joins TRBV5-1 to TRBJ2-1; TRBD1 aligns across 7 bases. Germline V gene sequence: CDR1 SGHRS, CDR2 YFSETQ. V gave up 5 bases and J gave up 3 bases; unmatched junction bases: 5. The CDR3 extends over 14 amino acids. The CDR3 sequence is CASSGQANYNEQFF. CDR3 in DNA: TGCGCCAGCAGTGGACAGGCGAACTACAATGAGCAGTTCTTC.

The chain couples TRBV4-1 to TRBJ1-4; TRBD1 matches 7 bases. Trimming took 4 bases from V and 8 from J; bases not matched to a gene: 13. This CDR3 comprises 16 residues. CDR1 and CDR2 from the germline V gene are MGHRA and YSYEKL. The CDR3 here is CASSRIPSGGREKLFF. The CDR3 nucleotides read TGCGCCAGCAGCCGAATACCCTCAGGGGGGCGGGAAAAACTGTTTTTT.

This rearrangement joins TRBV13 to TRBJ1-1; weak D call: TRBD1 (6 bases). Trimming shortened V by 8 bases and J by 4 bases, and 17 bases separated the two germline ends. The CDR3 is made up of 14 amino acids. Germline CDR1 and CDR2: PRHDT and FYEKMQ (reference sequence). CDR3 residues: CASSPRRGPTEAFF. CDR3 DNA: TGTGCCAGCTCTCCCCGCAGGGGCCCCACTGAAGCTTTCTTT. Looking up the rest from reference TRBV13 and TRBJ1-1 gives the full variable domain: AAGVIQSPRHLIKEKRETATLKCYPIPRHDTVYWYQQGPGQDPQFLISFYEKMQSDKGSIPDRFSAQQFSDYHSELNMSSLELGDSALYFCASSPRRGPTEAFFGQGTRLTVV.

This clone came up a few times. The chain combines TRBV23-1 with TRBJ2-3; D perhaps matches TRBD2 (6 bases). TRBV23-1 is annotated as an ORF whose role is uncertain. Trimming shortened V by 0 bases and J by 6 bases, and 22 bases separated the two germline ends. The CDR3 totals 18 residues. CDR3 sequence: CASSQSGMEGQVVDTQYF. The DNA of the CDR3 is TGCGCCAGCAGTCAATCGGGGATGGAGGGTCAGGTCGTGGATACGCAGTATTTT.

In its sample, this clone was seen a few times. The V call is TRBV7-2, the J call TRBJ1-4; D may be TRBD1 (5 bases). This CDR3 region has 16 residues. V lost 1 base to trimming and J lost 7 bases, with 16 bases between them. Per the germline V gene, CDR1 is SGHTA and CDR2 is FQGNSA. Here the CDR3 reads CASSLGGRARSEKLFF. As DNA, the CDR3 is TGTGCCAGCAGCTTAGGGGGCAGGGCGAGAAGTGAAAAACTGTTTTTT.

The genes are TRBV6-6 and TRBJ1-2; D is unclear. The CDR3 totals 15 residues. Germline CDR1 MNHNY, CDR2 SVGAGI (reference sequence). Trimming removed 5 bases at V and 2 bases at J, with 15 bases between. The CDR3 bases are TGTGCCAGCAGTCCCACCCTCGCCGGGAACTATGGCTACACCTTC. Translating gives CASSPTLAGNYGYTF.

CDR3 protein: CASSEGIGTGGSYGYTF. CDR3 in DNA: TGTGCCAGCAGTGAAGGAATCGGGACAGGGGGTTCTTATGGCTACACCTTC. V is TRBV6-1 and J is TRBJ1-2; 11 bases fit TRBD1. V was pared by 1 base and J by 5 bases, with 9 bases of the junction left unmatched. CDR3 length equals 17 residues. CDR1 is MNHNS and CDR2 is SASEGT in the germline V gene.

The rearrangement links TRBV7-2 to TRBJ1-2; 10 bases fit TRBD1. CDR1 is SGHTA and CDR2 is FQGNSA in the germline V gene. The CDR3 has 15 residues. J gave up 4 bases and V 5 bases, and 7 bases lay outside the gene matches. Written as DNA, the CDR3 is TGTGCCAGCAGCGTGGACAGGGGGGAGTCCTATGGCTACACCTTC. Its translation: CASSVDRGESYGYTF.

This clone was seen a few times. This chain joins TRBV9 and TRBJ1-3; TRBD1 matches at 9 bases. The germline V gene has CDR1 SGDLS and CDR2 YYNGEE. V lost 3 bases to trimming and J lost 4 bases; unmatched junction nucleotides: 2. CDR3 length: 14 amino acids. Here the CDR3 DNA reads TGTGCCAGCAGCGCTGGGACAGGGGGAAACACCATATATTTT. Translation gives CASSAGTGGNTIYF. Supplemented by reference TRBV9 and TRBJ1-3, the full variable domain reads DSGVTQTPKHLITATGQRVTLRCSPRSGDLSVYWYQQSLDQGLQFLIQYYNGEERAKGNILERFSAQQFPDLHSELNLSSLELGDSALYFCASSAGTGGNTIYFGEGSWLTVV.